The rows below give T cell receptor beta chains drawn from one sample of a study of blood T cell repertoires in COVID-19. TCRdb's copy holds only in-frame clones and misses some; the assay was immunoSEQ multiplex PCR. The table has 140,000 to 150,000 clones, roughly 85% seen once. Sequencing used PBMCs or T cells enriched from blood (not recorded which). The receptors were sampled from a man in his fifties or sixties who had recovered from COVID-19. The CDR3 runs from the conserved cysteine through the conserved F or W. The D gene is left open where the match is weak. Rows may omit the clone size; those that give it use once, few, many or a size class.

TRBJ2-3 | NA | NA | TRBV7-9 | TGTGCCAGCAGCTTCACTAACACGCAGTATTTT | CASSFTNTQYF
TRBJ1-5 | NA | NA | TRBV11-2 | TGTGCCAGCAGCTTAGATCGGCAGGTCAATCAGCCCCAGCATTTT | CASSLDRQVNQPQHF
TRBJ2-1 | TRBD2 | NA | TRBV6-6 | TGTGCCAGCAGTATTCTTAGCGGGAGGGCCAGCAATGAGCAGTTCTTC | CASSILSGRASNEQFF
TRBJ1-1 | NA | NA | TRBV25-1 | TGTGCCAGCATGAGGAAGGAGGCTTTCTTT | CASMRKEAFF
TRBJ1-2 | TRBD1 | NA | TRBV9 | TGTGCCAGCAGCGTAGAGGGACAGGGCTATGGCTACACCTTC | CASSVEGQGYGYTF
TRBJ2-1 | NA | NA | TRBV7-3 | TGTGCCAGCAGCTTAAACAGGGCCCCCTACAATGAGCAGTTCTTC | CASSLNRAPYNEQFF
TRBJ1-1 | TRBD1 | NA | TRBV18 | TGTGCCAGCTCAGTGGACAGGGCCGACGTGGAAGCTTTCTTT | CASSVDRADVEAFF
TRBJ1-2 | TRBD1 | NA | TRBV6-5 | TGTGCCAGCAGTTTTCCGACAGGGGTTGGGTATGGCTACACCTTC | CASSFPTGVGYGYTF
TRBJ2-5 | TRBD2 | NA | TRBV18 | TGTGCCAGCTCACTGACTAGCGGGCAAGAGACCCAGTACTTC | CASSLTSGQETQYF
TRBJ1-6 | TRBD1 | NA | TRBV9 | TGTGCCAGCAGCGAATCCGGGACAGGGGATTCACCCCTCCACTTT | CASSESGTGDSPLHF
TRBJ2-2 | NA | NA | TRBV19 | TGTGCCAGTAGTATCTACCTCGCCATTAGAACCGGGGAGCTGTTTTTT | CASSIYLAIRTGELFF
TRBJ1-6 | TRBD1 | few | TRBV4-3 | TGCGCCAGCAGCCAAGCCCCCGGGACAGGGGGCTCACCCCTCCACTTT | CASSQAPGTGGSPLHF
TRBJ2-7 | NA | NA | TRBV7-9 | TGTGCCAGCAGCCCAGTGGCCAGTCTAGGGGGCGAGCAGTACTTC | CASSPVASLGGEQYF
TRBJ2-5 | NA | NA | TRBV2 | TGTGCCAGCAGTCCGAACAGGGTCTCGGGGTGGAGGGAGACCCAGTACTTC | CASSPNRVSGWRETQYF
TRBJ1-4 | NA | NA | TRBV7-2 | TGTGCCAGCAGCTTAGTGGGCAGCCTTAATGAAAAACTGTTTTTT | CASSLVGSLNEKLFF
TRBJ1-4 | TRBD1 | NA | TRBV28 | TGTGCCAGCACCCCTTGGACAGGGGGCAGGGAAAAACTGTTTTTT | CASTPWTGGREKLFF
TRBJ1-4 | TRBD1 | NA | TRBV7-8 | TGTGCCAGCAGACCTACCGGGACAGGGCCGGGAAAACTGTTTTTT | CASRPTGTGPGKLFF
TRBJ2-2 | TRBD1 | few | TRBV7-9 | TGTGCCAGCAGCTTAGGGACAGGGGAGACCGGGGAGCTGTTTTTT | CASSLGTGETGELFF
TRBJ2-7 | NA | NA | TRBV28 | TGTGCCAGCAGTTTATTAACAGTATCCTACGAGCAGTACTTC | CASSLLTVSYEQYF
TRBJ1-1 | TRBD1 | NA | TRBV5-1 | TGCGCCAGCAGCTTTAGGGACAGGGAGGAAGCTTTCTTT | CASSFRDREEAFF
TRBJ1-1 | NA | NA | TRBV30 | TGTGCCTGGAGTTGGGGGCTTGGTGAAGCTTTCTTT | CAWSWGLGEAFF
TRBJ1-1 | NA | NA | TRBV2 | TGTGCCAGCAGTGACCCCGGTACAGTGAACACTGAAGCTTTCTTT | CASSDPGTVNTEAFF
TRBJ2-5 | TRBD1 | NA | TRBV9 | TGTGCCAGCAGCGCCCGGGACAGGGTCGAATACCAAGAGACCCAGTACTTC | CASSARDRVEYQETQYF
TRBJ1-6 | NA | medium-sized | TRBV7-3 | TGTGCCAGCAGCCCTAACAGGGATTCACCCCTCCACTTT | CASSPNRDSPLHF
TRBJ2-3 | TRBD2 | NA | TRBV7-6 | TGTGCCAGCAGCTTAAGATCAGCGGGGACGGATACGCAGTATTTT | CASSLRSAGTDTQYF
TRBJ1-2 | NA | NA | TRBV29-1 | TGCAGCGCAGTCTACGGGGACTATGGCTACACCTTC | CSAVYGDYGYTF
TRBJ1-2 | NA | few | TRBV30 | TGTGCCTGCCCCCCTCCCGGGAGCGGTTTATTCGGTGGCTACACCTTC | CACPPPGSGLFGGYTF
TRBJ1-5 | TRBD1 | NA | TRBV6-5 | TGTGCCAGCACTCGACCAGGGGGCGATCAGCCCCAGCATTTT | CASTRPGGDQPQHF
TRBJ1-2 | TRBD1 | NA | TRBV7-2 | TGTGCCAGCAGCCACCCGGGACAGGGGAACTATGGCTACACCTTC | CASSHPGQGNYGYTF
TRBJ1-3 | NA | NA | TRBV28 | TGTGCCAGCAGTTTACCCATCCCCCCTCGGGCTGGAAACACCATATATTTT | CASSLPIPPRAGNTIYF
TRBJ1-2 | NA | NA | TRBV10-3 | TGTGCCATCAGTGAGTCATGGGGGCGAGTGGGCTACACCTTC | CAISESWGRVGYTF
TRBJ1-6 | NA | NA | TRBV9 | TGTGCCAGCAGCGTAGGGAGACTCGATAATTCACCCCTCCACTTT | CASSVGRLDNSPLHF
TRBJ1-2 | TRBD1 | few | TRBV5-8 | TGTGCCAGGGGACAGCGCTATGGCTACACCTTC | CARGQRYGYTF
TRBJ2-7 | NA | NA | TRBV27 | TGTGCCAGCGGGGGGAGGGACAGGGGTGGACTAGCGGCCTACGAGCAGTACTTC | CASGGRDRGGLAAYEQYF
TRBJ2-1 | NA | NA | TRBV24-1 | TGTGCCACCAGGTCGACGGCAGGCTCCTACAATGAGCAGTTCTTC | CATRSTAGSYNEQFF
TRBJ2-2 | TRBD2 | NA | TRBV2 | TGTGCCAGCGGCCAGCGGGAAACCGGGGAGCTGTTTTTT | CASGQRETGELFF
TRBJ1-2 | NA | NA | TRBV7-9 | TGTGCCAGCAGCTTAGTAGTTGATGGCTACACCTTC | CASSLVVDGYTF
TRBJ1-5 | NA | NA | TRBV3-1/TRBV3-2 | TGTGCCAGCAGCTATCTAAGCAATCAGCCCCAGCATTTT | CASSYLSNQPQHF
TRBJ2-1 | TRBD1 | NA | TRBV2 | TGTGCCAGCAGTGAGGGAACAGGGGTGGTCAATGAGCAGTTCTTC | CASSEGTGVVNEQFF
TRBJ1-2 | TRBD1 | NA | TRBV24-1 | TGTGCCACCAGAAGTAGGGACAGGGGGCGGTACGGCTACACCTTC | CATRSRDRGRYGYTF
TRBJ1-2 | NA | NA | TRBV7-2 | TGTGCCAGCAGCTTATTATCGCCCCAGGGCTACACCTTC | CASSLLSPQGYTF
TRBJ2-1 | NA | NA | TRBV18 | TGTGCCAGCTCAACCTCCGGCGCTCCCCCGCGGAATGAGCAGTTCTTC | CASSTSGAPPRNEQFF
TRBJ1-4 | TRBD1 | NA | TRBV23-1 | TGCGCCAGCAGTCAAGGACAGGGAGCAACTAATGAAAAACTGTTTTTT | CASSQGQGATNEKLFF
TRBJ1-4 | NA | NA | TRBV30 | TGTGCCTGGTGCCCCCCGGGGGCTAATGAAAAACTGTTTTTT | CAWCPPGANEKLFF
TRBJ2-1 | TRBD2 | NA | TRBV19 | TGTGCCAGTAGACGCGGGAGTGCCTACAATGAGCAGTTCTTC | CASRRGSAYNEQFF
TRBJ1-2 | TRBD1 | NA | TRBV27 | TGTGCCAGCAGTTTGGGTCAGGGGGACGGCTACACCTTC | CASSLGQGDGYTF
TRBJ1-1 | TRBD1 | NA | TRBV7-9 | TGTGCCAGCAGCGTGTACAGGGGAATGAACACTGAAGCTTTCTTT | CASSVYRGMNTEAFF
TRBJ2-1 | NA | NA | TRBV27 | TGTGCCAGCAGTTTGAAGCCCCGGACTGGACGCGGTGAGCAGTTCTTC | CASSLKPRTGRGEQFF
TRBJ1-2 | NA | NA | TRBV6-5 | TGTGCCAGCAGTTACTCTGGGGGGTCAGTCGGCGGCTACACCTTC | CASSYSGGSVGGYTF
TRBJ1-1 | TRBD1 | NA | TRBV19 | TGTGCCAGTAGTATAAGGGACAGGAACACTGAAGCTTTCTTT | CASSIRDRNTEAFF
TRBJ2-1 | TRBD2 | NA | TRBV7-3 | TGTGCCAGCAGGTCTAGCGGGGGGTACAATGAGCAGTTCTTC | CASRSSGGYNEQFF
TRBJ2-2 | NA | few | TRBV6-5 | TGTGCCAGCAGTCACCGGTGGAACACCGGGGAGCTGTTTTTT | CASSHRWNTGELFF
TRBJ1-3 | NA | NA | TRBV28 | TGTGCCAGCAGTCTACTGAGGCCTGGAAACACCATATATTTT | CASSLLRPGNTIYF